These 5 T cell receptor beta chains were all obtained from the same sample, sequenced in a study of response to subunit inactivated influenza vaccine. MiXCR, run by TCRdb on the RT-PCR reads, gives a single entry per CDR3 protein. Counted here are 450,000 to 550,000 distinct CDR3 sequences, 25% occurring once; the ten biggest clones make up 1.9%. The specimen comprised CD4+ T cells sorted from PBMCs, sampled more than 4 days after vaccination. Receptors originate from a man aged 50 or older who received an inactivated influenza vaccine.

In its sample, this clonotype was seen a few times. CDR3 DNA sequence: TGCAGTGCTAGAGGATCGACTGGGTTTTTAGACGAGCAGTACTTC. This translates into CSARGSTGFLDEQYF. V and J are TRBV20-1 and TRBJ2-7; D remains unclear. With 1 base removed from V and 5 bases from J, the gap between germline ends came to 18 bases. The germline V gene has CDR1 DFQATT and CDR2 SNEGSKA (reference sequence). The CDR3 spans 15 residues.

This clonotype showed up just a few times. The genes are TRBV25-1 and TRBJ2-2; perhaps TRBD1 as D (5 bases). Trimming cost V 7 bases and J 5 bases, with 11 bases left between them. Per the germline V gene, CDR1 is MGHDK and CDR2 is SYGVNS. The CDR3 totals 13 residues. This chain's CDR3 is CASKGIRTGELFF. In DNA, the CDR3 is TGTGCCAGCAAGGGGATTAGGACCGGGGAGCTGTTTTTT.

This chain connects TRBV4-3 to TRBJ2-7, with TRBD2 matching over 7 bases. This CDR3 region has 14 residues. With 0 bases clipped from V and 3 bases from J, the junction kept 2 bases outside the gene matches. CDR1 and CDR2 from the germline V gene are LGHNA and YSLEER. The DNA for the CDR3 is TGCGCCAGCAGCCAAGACGCTAGCGGCTACGAGCAGTACTTC. This codes for CASSQDASGYEQYF.

The CDR3 reads CASSPLTTAYEQYF. The CDR3 region has the DNA TGTGCCAGCAGCCCTCTGACTACCGCCTACGAGCAGTACTTC. This chain connects TRBV9 to TRBJ2-7; weak D call: TRBD2 (5 bases). CDR1 and CDR2 from the germline V gene are SGDLS and YYNGEE. This CDR3 spans 14 amino acids. Trimming removed 4 bases at V and 2 bases at J, with 13 bases between.

The chain combines TRBV4-2 with TRBJ2-2, with TRBD1 matching 10 bases. Germline V gene lookup returns CDR1 LGHNA and CDR2 YNFKEQ. The ends lost 0 bases at V and 1 base at J; junction bases unmatched: 2. The CDR3 has 17 residues. This CDR3 reads CASSQDRDRGNTGELFF. Written as DNA, the CDR3 is TGTGCCAGCAGCCAAGATCGGGACAGGGGGAACACCGGGGAGCTGTTTTTT.